Listed below are T cell receptor beta chains from one sample, sequenced in a study of cytomegalovirus exposure and HLA in healthy donors. Assay used: immunoSEQ multiplex PCR; TCRdb lists only in-frame clones, some missing. The sample lists about 62,000 clones, 85% to 95% occurring once. Source material: PBMCs. These receptors were collected from a woman younger than 30 in good health and CMV-seropositive. Each CDR3 is given with its conserved first and last residue. The order of the fields is J gene, V gene, D gene, clone size, CDR3 DNA, CDR3 protein. D genes are given only for firm matches. Part of the rows lack a size; the others show once, few, many or a class for expanded clones.

>TRBJ1-3|TRBV4-2|NA|NA
TGTGCCAGCAGCCAAGTCCGGAACACCATATATTTT
CASSQVRNTIYF
>TRBJ1-2|TRBV28|NA|once
TGTGCCAGCAGTTCAATACAGGCCCCTAACTATGGCTACACCTTC
CASSSIQAPNYGYTF
>TRBJ1-2|TRBV13|TRBD1|NA
TGTGCCAGCAGCCGTCAGGGGGCCGGTGGGGCTAACTATGGCTACACCTTC
CASSRQGAGGANYGYTF
>TRBJ1-2|TRBV14|NA|NA
TGTGCCAGCAGCCGACAGGCTAACTATGGCTACACCTTC
CASSRQANYGYTF
>TRBJ1-4|TRBV5-5|NA|once
TGTGCCAGCAGCTTCCAGGGAAATGAAAAACTGTTTTTT
CASSFQGNEKLFF
>TRBJ1-1|TRBV7-9|TRBD1|NA
TGTGCCAGCAGCTCCTCTATAGGGACAGGAGCCTTGAACACTGAAGCTTTCTTT
CASSSSIGTGALNTEAFF
>TRBJ2-5|TRBV7-2|NA|NA
TGTGCCAGCAGCATTAAGTCGAGTTGGGAGACCCAGTACTTC
CASSIKSSWETQYF
>TRBJ2-2|TRBV5-8|NA|few
TGTGCCAGCAGCTTGGCCGTATTCACCGGGGAGCTGTTTTTT
CASSLAVFTGELFF
>TRBJ2-7|TRBV5-8|TRBD2|NA
TGTGCCAGCAGCTTGGCAGGGAGGGTTTCCTACGAGCAGTACTTC
CASSLAGRVSYEQYF
>TRBJ1-5|TRBV10-2|NA|once
TGCGCCAGCAGTGAGTCCGAGGGACAAGAGTTTTATAGCAATCAGCCCCAGCATTTT
CASSESEGQEFYSNQPQHF
>TRBJ1-1|TRBV2|NA|NA
TGTGCCAGCCGGGGCCGGGGCGGGGGGAACACTGAAGCTTTCTTT
CASRGRGGGNTEAFF
>TRBJ2-1|TRBV6-6|NA|NA
TGTGCCAGTCGGGGTATGACCAACAATGAGCAGTTCTTC
CASRGMTNNEQFF
>TRBJ1-1|TRBV28|NA|NA
TGTGCCAGCAGTACACAGGGAGCAAACACTGAAGCTTTCTTT
CASSTQGANTEAFF
>TRBJ2-1|TRBV7-8|NA|NA
TGTGCCAGCAGCCGGCCTTCAGAGGGCGGTGAGCAGTTCTTC
CASSRPSEGGEQFF
>TRBJ2-6|TRBV7-9|NA|NA
TGTGCCAGCAGCCCCGGCGGCAGGGTAGCTGGGGCCAACGTCCTGACTTTC
CASSPGGRVAGANVLTF
>TRBJ1-2|TRBV5-4|NA|NA
TGTGCCAGCAGCGGGGCGGTGGCGGGGGCGTTCTATGGCTACACCTTC
CASSGAVAGAFYGYTF
>TRBJ2-1|TRBV29-1|NA|once
TGCAGCGTTGAGTCCAGGAATGAGCAGTTCTTC
CSVESRNEQFF
>TRBJ1-1|TRBV6-6|NA|NA
TGTGCCAGCAGTCGAACCGAACAGGGTGAAGCTTTCTTT
CASSRTEQGEAFF
>TRBJ2-7|TRBV30|TRBD2|NA
TGTGCCTGGAGAGCGGCTAGCGGGAAATACGAGCAGTACTTC
CAWRAASGKYEQYF
>TRBJ1-1|TRBV5-1|NA|NA
TGCGCCAGCAGCTTGGCCGGGAACACTGAAGCTTTCTTT
CASSLAGNTEAFF
>TRBJ2-3|TRBV5-1|NA|NA
TGCGCCAGCAGCTTGGATCCGGTTAGAGATACGCAGTATTTT
CASSLDPVRDTQYF
>TRBJ1-1|TRBV30|NA|NA
TGTGCCTGGTTCAAGGGGGGGGGTAAGACTGAAGCTTTCTTT
CAWFKGGGKTEAFF
>TRBJ1-2|TRBV19|NA|NA
TGTGCCAGTAGTCCGTCCGGGACTCATTCGGGCTACACCTTC
CASSPSGTHSGYTF
>TRBJ1-2|TRBV28|TRBD1|NA
TGTGCCAGCAGTTTACCCGGGACAGGGAGCACCTTC
CASSLPGTGSTF
>TRBJ1-1|TRBV2|NA|NA
TGTGCCAGCAGGGAGGTTATGAACACTGAAGCTTTCTTT
CASREVMNTEAFF
>TRBJ2-1|TRBV29-1|TRBD2|NA
TGCAGCGGCAAGGGACTAGGAGCCTACAATGAGCAGTTCTTC
CSGKGLGAYNEQFF
>TRBJ2-1|TRBV6-6|TRBD2|NA
TGTGCCAGCAGTTACCAGCGGGGGGGCAATGAGCAGTTCTTC
CASSYQRGGNEQFF
>TRBJ1-4|TRBV9|NA|NA
TGTGCCAGCAGCGCCGCCCAAGGGGGGGTCGGGGAACTGTTTTTT
CASSAAQGGVGELFF
>TRBJ1-3|TRBV5-6|TRBD1|NA
TGTGCCAGCAGCGTGACAGGGGTTCCACCGACCATATATTTT
CASSVTGVPPTIYF
>TRBJ2-7|TRBV30|TRBD1|NA
TGTGCCTGGAGTGGGCCCAGGGGGTCTAACGAGCAGTACTTC
CAWSGPRGSNEQYF
>TRBJ2-3|TRBV29-1|TRBD1|NA
TGCAGCGCCAACAGGGGCGTAACAGATACGCAGTATTTT
CSANRGVTDTQYF
>TRBJ2-2|TRBV7-6|NA|NA
TGTGCCAGCAGGTTGGAGGGCGGATTGGGGGAGCTGTTTTTT
CASRLEGGLGELFF
>TRBJ1-2|TRBV7-9|NA|NA
TGTGCCAGCAGGCCCGACACGAAGACATATGGCTACACCTTC
CASRPDTKTYGYTF
>TRBJ2-1|TRBV30|TRBD2|NA
TGTGCCTGGAGTTTGGCGGGAGGTTTCTACAATGAGCAGTTCTTC
CAWSLAGGFYNEQFF
>TRBJ2-3|TRBV6-5|NA|NA
TGTGCCAGCAGTTCCAGGGGAGGGGGCACAGATACGCAGTATTTT
CASSSRGGGTDTQYF
>TRBJ2-7|TRBV29-1|TRBD1|NA
TGCAGCGTTGCCACAGGGGACGAGCAGTACTTC
CSVATGDEQYF
>TRBJ1-3|TRBV6-7|TRBD1|NA
TGTGCCAGCATCCCCGGGACAGGGAAAGAGGGAAACACCATATATTTT
CASIPGTGKEGNTIYF
>TRBJ1-1|TRBV19|NA|NA
TGTGCCAGTAGTATAGGACTTATTGCCACTGAAGCTTTCTTT
CASSIGLIATEAFF
>TRBJ2-7|TRBV7-9|NA|NA
TGTGCCAGCAGCCCGGCTAGCTCCCCCCTCGAGCAGTACTTC
CASSPASSPLEQYF
>TRBJ2-1|TRBV10-2|TRBD2|NA
TGCGCCAGCACCTGGGGGGGGACTAGCGGGAAAGACCCCTACAATGAGCAGTTCTTC
CASTWGGTSGKDPYNEQFF